These 8 T cell receptor beta chains were sequenced from one sample in a study of T cells in localized non-small cell lung cancer (TCRdb year 2020). The protocol used for the library was the immunoSEQ multiplex PCR assay. TCRdb stores this immuneACCESS table with in-frame sequences only. Part of the clones is absent; in the studies checked, under half of the shortfall reflects unresolved V genes, and no reason is known for the rest. The sample table contains 20,000 to 25,000 clones; only one count was recorded for 86% of them. The ten largest make up 5% to 6.5% of the sample. The specimen was peripheral blood, collected before any cancer treatment. The receptors were gathered from a male donor aged 60 or over with stage II squamous cell lung carcinoma.

J is TRBJ1-5 and V is TRBV7-2, with D uncertain. Trimming pared 2 bases from V and 4 bases from J, leaving 3 bases between. Germline V gives CDR1 SGHTA, CDR2 FQGNSA. The CDR3 has 12 residues. For the CDR3, the DNA is TGTGCCAGCAGCTTATTGAATCAGCCCCAGCATTTT. Its translation is CASSLLNQPQHF.

The J gene is TRBJ2-2, the V gene TRBV19; the D gene is possibly TRBD1 (5 bases). Germline loops: CDR1 LNHDA, CDR2 SQIVND (reference sequence). The CDR3 is 15 residues long. Trimming took 3 bases from V and 5 from J, leaving 13 bases between them. CDR3 DNA: TGTGCCAGTAGTATCCCCAGGGTAGGGACCGGGGAGCTGTTTTTT. Encoded protein: CASSIPRVGTGELFF.

The chain combines TRBV7-2 with TRBJ2-2; 7 nucleotides align to TRBD2. CDR3 length equals 16 residues. The germline V gene encodes CDR1 SGHTA and CDR2 FQGNSA. V dropped 1 base and J dropped 1; count of bases not matched to a gene: 3. The CDR3 spells CASSLVASGNTGELFF. As DNA, the CDR3 is TGTGCCAGCAGCTTAGTGGCTAGCGGGAACACCGGGGAGCTGTTTTTT.

This clone was observed a few times. The gene calls are TRBV2 and TRBJ2-3, with 8 bases aligning to TRBD2. Germline values: CDR1 SNHLY, CDR2 FYNNEI. The J segment lost 5 bases and the V segment lost 2 bases, leaving 9 bases of the junction unmatched. The CDR3 extends over 16 amino acids. CDR3 residues: CASSETERGLLDTQYF. The CDR3 coding sequence is TGTGCCAGCAGTGAAACAGAGCGGGGGCTTTTAGATACGCAGTATTTT.

This sequence joins TRBV7-6 and TRBJ2-3; TRBD1 aligns across 11 bases. The junction had 5 bases not matched to a gene; V was cut back by 5 bases and J by 4 bases. This CDR3 has 15 amino acids. CDR1 and CDR2 from the germline V gene are SGHVS and FNYEAQ. The CDR3 nucleotides read TGTGCCAGCAGCCCAGGACAGGGGGCCCCAGATACGCAGTATTTT. Its protein product is CASSPGQGAPDTQYF.

V usage is TRBV7-2 and J usage is TRBJ2-2; TRBD2 might be the D (6 bases). Trimming took 0 bases from V and 7 from J, leaving 9 bases between them. Germline V CDR1 and CDR2: SGHTA, FQGNSA. CDR3 length: 14 amino acids. The CDR3 sequence: CASSLAGGGGELFF. CDR3 DNA: TGTGCCAGCAGCTTAGCGGGAGGTGGCGGGGAGCTGTTTTTT.

With regard to this clone: Other DNA sequences in this specimen translate into the identical CDR3. The chain joins TRBV7-3 to TRBJ2-3; a possible D gene is TRBD1 (6 bases). The V and J ends lost 5 bases and 0 bases respectively, with 12 bases between them. CDR1 and CDR2 (germline): SGHTA, FQGTGA. The CDR3 consists of 15 residues. This CDR3 reads CASSPLGQSTDTQYF. For the CDR3, the DNA is TGTGCCAGCAGCCCGCTCGGACAGAGCACAGATACGCAGTATTTT.

The chain joins TRBV9 to TRBJ2-1; possibly TRBD2 for D (7 bases). Germline assignment: CDR1 SGDLS and CDR2 YYNGEE. V gave up 3 bases and J gave up 8 bases, with 21 bases separating them. The CDR3 extends over 16 amino acids. CDR3 nucleotides: TGTGCCAGCAGCGGTGCAACAGGGAGGGTTGTGCATGAGCAGTTCTTC. It yields the protein CASSGATGRVVHEQFF.